The clone carrying this T cell receptor beta chain was seen ten or more times. Germline CDR1 and CDR2: MNHNY and SVGAGI (reference sequence). V was trimmed by 3 bases and J by 3 bases, leaving 9 bases between them. The CDR3 extends over 13 amino acids. It was with a sample-barcoded 5' primer and a J-beta primer mix that a second PCR of roughly 7 to 12 cycles was run. TCRdb processed the 5' RACE reads anew with MiXCR; each CDR3 protein has one entry. The sample holds 800,000 to 950,000 distinct CDR3 sequences, roughly 29% seen once. The data originate from a study of blood T cells in healthy people across ages. The sample also formed part of further work on T cells of mothers and their children.

The chain couples TRBV6-6 to TRBJ2-7, with D perhaps given as TRBD1 or TRBD2 (5 bases each). The receptor was derived from a woman aged 40 to 50 in good health. The material sequenced was blood. CDR3 sequence reads: CASSYQGVYEQYF. The CDR3 nucleotides read TGTGCCAGCAGTTATCAGGGAGTCTACGAGCAGTACTTC.